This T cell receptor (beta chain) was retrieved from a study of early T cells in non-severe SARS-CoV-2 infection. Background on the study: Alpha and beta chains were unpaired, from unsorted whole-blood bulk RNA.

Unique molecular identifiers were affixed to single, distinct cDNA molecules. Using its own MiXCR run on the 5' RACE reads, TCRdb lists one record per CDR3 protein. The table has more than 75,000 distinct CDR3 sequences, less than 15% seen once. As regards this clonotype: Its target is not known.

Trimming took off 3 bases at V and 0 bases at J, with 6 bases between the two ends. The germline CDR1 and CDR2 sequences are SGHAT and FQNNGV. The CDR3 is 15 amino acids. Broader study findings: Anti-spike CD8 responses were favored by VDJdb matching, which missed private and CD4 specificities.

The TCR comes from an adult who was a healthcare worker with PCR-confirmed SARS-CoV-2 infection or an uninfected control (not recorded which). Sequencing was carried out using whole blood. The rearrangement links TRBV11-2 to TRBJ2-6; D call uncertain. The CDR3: CASSFRSSGANVLTF. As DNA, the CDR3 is TGTGCCAGCAGCTTTCGTAGCTCTGGGGCCAACGTCCTGACTTTC.